The 24 T cell receptor beta chains reported below all come from one sample, sequenced in a study of T cell responses to AZD1222 COVID-19 vaccine. Measured with immunoSEQ multiplex PCR; TCRdb has only the in-frame clones, and not every one. The table includes around 120,000 clones, around 88% detected once. Specimen: peripheral blood, collected on day 0 of AZD1222 vaccination. The receptors shown here come from an adult in good health.

The chain employs TRBV28 and TRBJ1-2, with TRBD1 matching 11 bases. The CDR3 has 14 amino acids. Germline CDR1 is MDHEN and CDR2 is SYDVKM. V lost 5 bases, J lost 4 bases, and 3 bases stayed unmatched. The CDR3 nucleotides read TGTGCCAGCAGTACGGACAGGGGGCTCTATGGCTACACCTTC. It yields the protein CASSTDRGLYGYTF.

This sequence joins TRBV11-3 and TRBJ2-1; weak D call: TRBD1 (6 bases). CDR3 size: 16 residues. V lost 2 bases and J lost 7, with 18 bases in between. Germline V gene sequence: CDR1 SGHNT, CDR2 YENEEA. Written as DNA, the CDR3 is TGTGCCAGCAGCTTAAAAGGGGGTAGCGTTTGGAATGAGCAGTTCTTC. This gives the protein CASSLKGGSVWNEQFF.

The gene calls are TRBV5-1 and TRBJ1-1; TRBD1 matches at 8 bases. CDR3 length: 17 residues. J lost 0 bases, V lost 0 bases, and 7 bases had no gene match. Germline-derived CDR1 and CDR2 are SGHRS and YFSETQ. The CDR3 loop reads CASSLATRDRMNTEAFF. In DNA, the CDR3 is TGCGCCAGCAGCTTGGCCACCAGGGACAGGATGAACACTGAAGCTTTCTTT.

The V gene is TRBV7-2, the J gene TRBJ2-7; possibly TRBD1 for D (5 bases). This CDR3 has 14 amino acids. V was shortened by 5 bases and J by 1 base, with 12 bases between the two germline ends. Germline CDR1 and CDR2: SGHTA and FQGNSA. This CDR3 is CASSPGWGSYEQYF. The DNA for the CDR3 is TGTGCCAGCAGCCCAGGGTGGGGTTCCTACGAGCAGTACTTC.

The chain is built from TRBV5-4 and TRBJ1-4; D not resolved. Germline V gene sequence: CDR1 SGHNT, CDR2 YYREEE (reference sequence). The CDR3 consists of 18 residues. The ends were cut back, 0 bases at V and 6 bases at J, with 21 bases in the middle. CDR3 sequence: CASSLAAKGRRSDEKLFF. The DNA for the CDR3 is TGTGCCAGCAGCTTGGCCGCGAAGGGTAGGCGGTCGGATGAAAAACTGTTTTTT. The full variable domain, its missing parts supplied by reference TRBV5-4 and TRBJ1-4, is ETGVTQSPTHLIKTRGQQVTLRCSSQSGHNTVSWYQQALGQGPQFIFQYYREEENGRGNFPPRFSGLQFPNYSSELNVNALELDDSALYLCASSLAAKGRRSDEKLFFGSGTQLSVL.

The rearrangement uses TRBV19 and TRBJ2-1; 9 positions agree with TRBD2. V shed 4 bases, J shed 6 bases, and the junction held 7 bases outside the gene matches. Germline assignment: CDR1 LNHDA and CDR2 SQIVND (reference sequence). This CDR3 spans 15 amino acids. CDR3 region: CASSSSGRVSNEQFF. For the CDR3, the DNA is TGTGCCAGTAGTAGTAGCGGGAGAGTAAGCAATGAGCAGTTCTTC.

This chain connects TRBV28 to TRBJ2-7, with D perhaps TRBD1 (6 bases). CDR1 and CDR2 (germline): MDHEN, SYDVKM. Trimming took off 3 bases at V and 8 bases at J, with 8 bases between the two ends. CDR3 length equals 11 residues. CDR3 DNA sequence: TGTGCCAGCAGTTTCAGGGGCAAGCAGTACTTC. It is translated as CASSFRGKQYF.

The V and J genes are TRBV19 and TRBJ2-4, with D maybe TRBD1 (6 bases). Germline V gene lookup returns CDR1 LNHDA and CDR2 SQIVND (reference sequence). The CDR3 extends over 17 amino acids. The V end was cut by 3 bases, the J end by 1 base, with 16 bases between. The CDR3 loop reads CASSIIPQGNAKNIQYF. In DNA, the CDR3 is TGTGCCAGTAGTATCATTCCCCAGGGGAATGCCAAAAACATTCAGTACTTC.

CDR3 loop: CASSQGGGTEAFF. CDR3 nucleotide sequence: TGTGCCAGCAGCCAGGGAGGGGGCACTGAAGCTTTCTTT. V and J are TRBV7-3 and TRBJ1-1, with D possibly matching TRBD1 (6 bases). CDR1 SGHTA and CDR2 FQGTGA come from the germline V gene. V was cut by 5 bases and J by 4 bases, with 11 bases left in between. The CDR3 runs to 13 residues. Using reference TRBV7-3 and TRBJ1-1 for the parts outside the CDR3, the full variable domain is GAGVSQTPSNKVTEKGKYVELRCDPISGHTALYWYRQSLGQGPEFLIYFQGTGAADDSGLPNDRFFAVRPEGSVSTLKIQRTERGDSAVYLCASSQGGGTEAFFGQGTRLTVV.

In its sample, this clone was seen a few times. This chain joins TRBV6-2 or TRBV6-3 and TRBJ1-1, with D possibly TRBD1 on 5 matching bases. V gave up 5 bases and J gave up 1 base, with 11 bases separating them. Per germline, CDR1 MNHEY and CDR2 SVGEGT. CDR3 length: 14 residues. CDR3 sequence reads: CASSPIRENTEAFF. In nucleotides, the CDR3 is TGTGCCAGCAGTCCCATCAGGGAGAACACTGAAGCTTTCTTT.

V usage is TRBV5-4 and J usage is TRBJ2-1; D is perhaps TRBD1 (7 bases). In germline, CDR1 is SGHNT, CDR2 YYREEE (reference sequence). CDR3 length: 15 amino acids. The germline V and J ends were trimmed by 4 bases and 6 bases, with 17 bases remaining between them. The CDR3 bases are TGTGCCAGCAGCGACCAGACAGGGAGGAGCAATGAGCAGTTCTTC. It translates to CASSDQTGRSNEQFF. Looking up the rest from reference TRBV5-4 and TRBJ2-1 gives the full variable domain: ETGVTQSPTHLIKTRGQQVTLRCSSQSGHNTVSWYQQALGQGPQFIFQYYREEENGRGNFPPRFSGLQFPNYSSELNVNALELDDSALYLCASSDQTGRSNEQFFGPGTRLTVL.

The CDR3 loop reads CASSLGPVGSTDTQYF. The CDR3 coding sequence is TGTGCCAGCAGCTTAGGGCCTGTCGGGTCCACAGATACGCAGTATTTT. The rearrangement uses TRBV7-2 and TRBJ2-3, with D unresolved. This CDR3 is 16 amino acids long. Germline loops: CDR1 SGHTA, CDR2 FQGNSA. Between the trimmed V and J ends, which lost 1 base and 2 bases, there was a span of 13 bases.

V is TRBV3-1 (or the pseudogene TRBV3-2) and J is TRBJ2-1; the match to TRBD1 covers 10 bases. Per the germline V gene, CDR1 is LGHDT and CDR2 is YNNKEL (reference sequence). CDR3 size: 14 residues. J was trimmed by 6 bases and V by 6 bases; bases with no gene match: 5. CDR3 DNA: TGTGCCAGCAGTCATGGACAGGGGGGCAATGAGCAGTTCTTC. This sequence encodes CASSHGQGGNEQFF.

The J gene is TRBJ1-1, the V gene TRBV27; D is possibly TRBD1 (6 bases). CDR3 length: 16 amino acids. Germline assignment: CDR1 MNHEY and CDR2 SMNVEV (reference sequence). V was trimmed by 6 bases and J by 0 bases, leaving 17 bases between them. The CDR3 nucleotides read TGTGCCAGCAGCACCGAGGGGGGCGCGGTGAACACTGAAGCTTTCTTT. This gives the protein CASSTEGGAVNTEAFF.

The CDR3, as DNA: TGTGCCAGCAGCTTGGGCCAGGGGGCGCTAAATGAAAAACTGTTTTTT. Amino acid sequence: CASSLGQGALNEKLFF. The V gene is TRBV5-6, the J gene TRBJ1-4; 8 nucleotides line up with TRBD1. Germline V gene lookup returns CDR1 SGHDT and CDR2 YYEEEE. The J segment lost 5 bases and the V segment lost 0 bases, leaving 6 bases of the junction unmatched. The CDR3 loop spans 16 amino acids.

V gene TRBV11-1 combines with J gene TRBJ1-2; the D gene is possibly TRBD1 (5 bases). The CDR3 totals 15 residues. The germline gives CDR1 SGHAT, CDR2 FQDESV (reference sequence). Trimming stripped 5 bases from V and 8 bases from J, with 21 bases between. The CDR3 protein is CASSLRGRGYQGYTF. DNA for the CDR3: TGTGCCAGCAGCCTCCGAGGGAGGGGATATCAGGGCTACACCTTC.

The J gene is TRBJ2-4, the V gene TRBV9; 9 positions match TRBD2. Germline-derived CDR1 and CDR2 are SGDLS and YYNGEE. The CDR3 is made up of 14 amino acids. Losses at the gene ends were 4 bases for V and 9 bases for J; bases not matched to a gene: 8. CDR3 sequence reads: CASSPRTSEVIQYF. CDR3 sequence (DNA): TGTGCCAGCAGCCCCCGGACTAGCGAGGTCATTCAGTACTTC.

The table lists this clone with a count of one. The CDR3 DNA follows: TGTGCCAGCAGTTACTCCTATGGCTACACCTTC. This encodes CASSYSYGYTF. This chain links TRBV6-6 with TRBJ1-2; D uncertain. V lost 0 bases, J lost 4 bases, and 0 bases lay in between. The CDR3 is 11 amino acids. CDR1 and CDR2 (germline): MNHNY, SVGAGI (reference sequence).

V usage is TRBV5-1 and J usage is TRBJ2-1, with no clear D. The germline gives CDR1 SGHRS, CDR2 YFSETQ. The CDR3 totals 13 residues. V was pared by 3 bases and J by 5 bases, with 9 bases between. CDR3 nucleotide sequence: TGCGCCAGCAGCTCTCTTTCGGACAATGAGCAGTTCTTC. This codes for CASSSLSDNEQFF.

The rearrangement joins TRBV19 to TRBJ1-1; D is ambiguous. From germline, CDR1 is LNHDA and CDR2 SQIVND (reference sequence). V gave up 3 bases and J gave up 1 base, with 15 bases separating them. There are 16 residues in the CDR3. The CDR3 coding sequence is TGTGCCAGTAGTATGAGGAGTTCTCCAGGGAACACTGAAGCTTTCTTT. This codes for CASSMRSSPGNTEAFF.

The chain employs TRBV4-1 and TRBJ2-7; D gene ambiguous. Trimming removed 0 bases from V and 0 bases from J, with 12 bases in between. CDR3 size: 16 residues. Germline V gene data show CDR1 as MGHRA and CDR2 as YSYEKL. The CDR3 sequence is CASSQEGGGASYEQYF. The CDR3 nucleotides are TGCGCCAGCAGCCAAGAAGGCGGTGGAGCCTCCTACGAGCAGTACTTC.

V usage is TRBV6-2 or TRBV6-3 and J usage is TRBJ2-7, with TRBD2 identical over 7 bases. J lost 1 base, V lost 0 bases, and 0 bases had no gene match. This CDR3 is built from 14 residues. From germline, CDR1 is MNHEY and CDR2 SVGEGT. CDR3 sequence: CASSYSAGSYEQYF. The DNA for the CDR3 is TGTGCCAGCAGTTACTCAGCGGGATCCTACGAGCAGTACTTC.

The chain carries TRBV25-1 and TRBJ2-7, with 7 bases lining up with TRBD1. There are 15 residues in the CDR3. The germline V gene encodes CDR1 MGHDK and CDR2 SYGVNS. V lost 3 bases, J lost 0 bases, and 5 bases stayed unmatched. CDR3 DNA: TGTGCCAGCAGTGAGACAGGGAAAAGCTCCTACGAGCAGTACTTC. Its translation: CASSETGKSSYEQYF.

The J gene is TRBJ1-3, the V gene TRBV6-5; no reliable D call. Deletions cut 4 bases from V and 4 bases from J, with 14 bases between. Germline assignment: CDR1 MNHEY and CDR2 SVGAGI. This CDR3 has 15 residues. As DNA, the CDR3 is TGTGCCAGCAGTTCGATAGACATTAACGGAAACACCATATATTTT. Translating it yields CASSSIDINGNTIYF.